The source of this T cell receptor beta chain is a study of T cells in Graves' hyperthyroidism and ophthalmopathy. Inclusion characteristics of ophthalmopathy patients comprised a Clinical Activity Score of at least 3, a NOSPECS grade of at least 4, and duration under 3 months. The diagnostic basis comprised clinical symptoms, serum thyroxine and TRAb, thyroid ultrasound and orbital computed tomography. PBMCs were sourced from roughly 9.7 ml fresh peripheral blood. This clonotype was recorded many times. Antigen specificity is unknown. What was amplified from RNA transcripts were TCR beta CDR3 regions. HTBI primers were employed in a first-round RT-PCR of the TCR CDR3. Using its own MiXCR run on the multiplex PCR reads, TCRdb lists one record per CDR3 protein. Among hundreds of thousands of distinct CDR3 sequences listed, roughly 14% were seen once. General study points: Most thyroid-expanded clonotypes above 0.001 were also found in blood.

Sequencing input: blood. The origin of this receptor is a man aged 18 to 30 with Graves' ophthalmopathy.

The CDR3 DNA reads as TGTGCCAGCAGCTTAGTGTCCGCGGGAGCCAAAAACATTCAGTACTTC. Protein sequence: CASSLVSAGAKNIQYF. The chain couples TRBV7-9 to TRBJ2-4; TRBD2 is a possible D gene (5 bases). The CDR3 totals 16 residues. V lost 1 base, J lost 0 bases, and 10 bases lay in between. Germline loops: CDR1 SEHNR, CDR2 FQNEAQ (reference sequence). Complete variable domain (other parts from reference TRBV7-9 and TRBJ2-4): DTGVSQNPRHKITKRGQNVTFRCDPISEHNRLYWYRQTLGQGPEFLTYFQNEAQLEKSRLLSDRFSAERPKGSFSTLEIQRTEQGDSAMYLCASSLVSAGAKNIQYFGAGTRLSVL.